Following are 10 T cell receptor beta chains from one sample sequenced in a study of identical twins. From the 5' RACE reads, TCRdb called clonotypes with MiXCR, one entry per CDR3 protein. The table records around 490,000 distinct CDR3 sequences, around 20% of them present only once. This sample was shared with a second study, whose subject was yellow fever vaccine responses in identical twins.

The source material was CD4+ T cells sorted from blood. These receptors came from a woman younger than 35 in good health.

In this sample, this clonotype turned up a few times. The chain is built from TRBV15 and TRBJ2-1; 7 positions agree with TRBD1. The V gene's germline CDR1 is LNHNV and CDR2 YYDKDF (reference sequence). Unmatched junction bases numbered 4, after V lost 2 bases and J lost 3 bases. The CDR3 is made up of 15 amino acids. CDR3 region: CATSRTGVDYNEQFF. CDR3 coding DNA: TGTGCCACCAGCAGAACAGGGGTGGACTACAATGAGCAGTTCTTC.

This clonotype was detected ten times or more. The CDR3 protein is CASSPRGGGSTDTQYF. CDR3 DNA: TGCGCCAGCAGCCCCCGGGGCGGGGGGAGCACAGATACGCAGTATTTT. This chain joins TRBV5-1 and TRBJ2-3; 8 positions match TRBD2. Germline V gene data show CDR1 as SGHRS and CDR2 as YFSETQ. CDR3 length equals 16 residues. V lost 4 bases to trimming and J lost 0 bases; unmatched junction nucleotides: 7.

The chain combines TRBV7-2 with TRBJ1-2; maybe TRBD1 (5 bases). V was pared by 5 bases and J by 6 bases, with 19 bases between. Per the germline V gene, CDR1 is SGHTA and CDR2 is FQGNSA. The CDR3 extends over 15 amino acids. The CDR3 loop is CASSPKVAQGHGYTF. Here the CDR3 DNA reads TGTGCCAGCAGCCCAAAAGTTGCCCAGGGCCATGGCTACACCTTC.

The chain employs TRBV5-5 and TRBJ2-7; D unclear. V was pared by 2 bases and J by 7 bases, with 16 bases between. Germline CDR1 is SGHKS and CDR2 is YYEKEE (reference sequence). This CDR3 region has 14 residues. CDR3 protein: CASSFRLGGGEQYF. As DNA, the CDR3 is TGTGCCAGCAGCTTCCGCCTGGGCGGTGGGGAGCAGTACTTC.

The CDR3 protein is CASSRGFQETQYF. In DNA, the CDR3 is TGTGCCAGCTCACGGGGATTCCAAGAGACCCAGTACTTC. The rearrangement links TRBV18 to TRBJ2-5; D is ambiguous. The CDR3 has 13 residues. Germline V gene lookup returns CDR1 KGHSH and CDR2 LQKENI. Trimming pared 4 bases from V and 1 base from J, leaving 7 bases between. Together with reference TRBV18 and TRBJ2-5, the CDR3 gives the full variable domain: NAGVMQNPRHLVRRRGQEARLRCSPMKGHSHVYWYRQLPEEGLKFMVYLQKENIIDESGMPKERFSAEFPKEGPSILRIQQVVRGDSAAYFCASSRGFQETQYFGPGTRLLVL.

The chain recombines TRBV3-1 with TRBJ2-3; 10 nucleotides match TRBD2. This CDR3 region has 15 residues. The J segment lost 0 bases and the V segment lost 6 bases, leaving 3 bases of the junction unmatched. In germline, CDR1 is LGHDT, CDR2 YNNKEL (reference sequence). This chain's CDR3 is CASRLLAGSTDTQYF. As DNA, the CDR3 is TGTGCCAGCAGACTACTAGCGGGGAGCACAGATACGCAGTATTTT.

The V gene is TRBV12-3 or TRBV12-4, the J gene TRBJ1-1; weak D call: TRBD1 (5 bases). The CDR3 is 14 amino acids. V shed 7 bases and J shed 1 base, with 13 bases lying between them. CDR3 coding DNA: TGTGCCAGCACCTATGACAGAAGGAACACTGAAGCTTTCTTT. It specifies CASTYDRRNTEAFF.

This clonotype occurred a few times. This chain uses TRBV5-1 with TRBJ1-2; possible D gene TRBD1, 6 bases. The V and J ends lost 2 bases and 8 bases respectively, with 13 bases between them. The CDR3 sequence is 13 residues long. Per germline, CDR1 SGHRS and CDR2 YFSETQ. CDR3 residues: CASSLAGAGGYTF. Here the CDR3 DNA reads TGCGCCAGCAGCTTAGCGGGGGCAGGCGGCTACACCTTC.

The V and J genes are TRBV2 and TRBJ1-2, with 8 bases identical to TRBD1. Germline lookup yields CDR1 SNHLY and CDR2 FYNNEI. J lost 5 bases, V lost 1 base, and 9 bases had no gene match. The CDR3 spans 16 residues. The CDR3 DNA follows: TGTGCCAGCAGTGAAGAAAGGGCAGGGGGCGGATATGGCTACACCTTC. Translated: CASSEERAGGGYGYTF.

V is TRBV24-1 and J is TRBJ2-1; a possible D gene is TRBD1 (7 bases). V was clipped by 4 bases and J by 11 bases, with 14 bases between them. This CDR3 comprises 13 residues. Germline V gene lookup returns CDR1 KGHDR and CDR2 SFDVKD. The CDR3 here is CATSDPDRTKQFF. The CDR3 DNA follows: TGTGCCACCAGTGACCCGGACAGGACTAAGCAGTTCTTC.